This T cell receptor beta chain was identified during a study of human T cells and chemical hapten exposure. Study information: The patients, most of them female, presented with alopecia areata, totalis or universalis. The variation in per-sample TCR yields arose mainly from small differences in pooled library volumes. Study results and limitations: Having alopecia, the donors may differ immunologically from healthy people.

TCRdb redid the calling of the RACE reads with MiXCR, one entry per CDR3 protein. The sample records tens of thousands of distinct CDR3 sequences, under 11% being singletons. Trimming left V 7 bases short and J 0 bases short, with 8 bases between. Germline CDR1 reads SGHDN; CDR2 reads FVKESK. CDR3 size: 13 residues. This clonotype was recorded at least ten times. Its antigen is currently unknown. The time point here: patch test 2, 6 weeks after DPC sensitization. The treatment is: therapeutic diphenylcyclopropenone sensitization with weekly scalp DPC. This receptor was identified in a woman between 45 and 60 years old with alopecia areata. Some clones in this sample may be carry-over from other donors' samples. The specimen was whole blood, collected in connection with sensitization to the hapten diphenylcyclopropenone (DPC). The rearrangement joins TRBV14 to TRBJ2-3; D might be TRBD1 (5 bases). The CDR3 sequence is CASMGQSTDTQYF. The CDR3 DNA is TGTGCCAGCATGGGGCAGAGCACAGATACGCAGTATTTT.